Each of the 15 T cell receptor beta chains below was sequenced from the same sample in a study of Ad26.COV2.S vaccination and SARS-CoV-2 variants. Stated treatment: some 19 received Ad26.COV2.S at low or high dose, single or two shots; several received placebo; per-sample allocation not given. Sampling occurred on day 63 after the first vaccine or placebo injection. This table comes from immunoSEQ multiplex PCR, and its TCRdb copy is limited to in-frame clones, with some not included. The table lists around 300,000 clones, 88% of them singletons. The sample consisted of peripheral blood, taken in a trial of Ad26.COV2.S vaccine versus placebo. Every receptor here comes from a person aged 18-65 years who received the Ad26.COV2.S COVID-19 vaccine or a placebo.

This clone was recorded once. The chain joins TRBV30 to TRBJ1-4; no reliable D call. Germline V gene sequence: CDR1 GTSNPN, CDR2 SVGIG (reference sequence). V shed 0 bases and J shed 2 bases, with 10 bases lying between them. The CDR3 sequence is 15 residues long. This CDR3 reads CAWSVCRRTNEKLFF. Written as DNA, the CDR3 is TGTGCCTGGAGTGTATGTAGACGGACTAATGAAAAACTGTTTTTT.

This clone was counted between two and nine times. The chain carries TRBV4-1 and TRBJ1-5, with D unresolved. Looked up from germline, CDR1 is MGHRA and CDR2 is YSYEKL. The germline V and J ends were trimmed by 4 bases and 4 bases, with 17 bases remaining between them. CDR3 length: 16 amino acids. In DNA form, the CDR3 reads TGCGCCAGCAGCCCAGGCGTAGGAGGGAAGAATCAGCCCCAGCATTTT. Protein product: CASSPGVGGKNQPQHF.

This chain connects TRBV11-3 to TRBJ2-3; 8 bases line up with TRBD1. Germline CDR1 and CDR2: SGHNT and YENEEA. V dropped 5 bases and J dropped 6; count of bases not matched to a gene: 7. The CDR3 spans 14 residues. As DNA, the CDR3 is TGTGCCAGCAGCCAGGGGGCTAGCGCTGATACGCAGTATTTT. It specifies CASSQGASADTQYF.

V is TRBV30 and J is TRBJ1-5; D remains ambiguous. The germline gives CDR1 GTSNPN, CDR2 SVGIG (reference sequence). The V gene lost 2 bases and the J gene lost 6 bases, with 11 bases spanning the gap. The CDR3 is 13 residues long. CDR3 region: CAWSLSQAQPQHF. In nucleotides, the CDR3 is TGTGCCTGGAGTCTCTCGCAAGCTCAGCCCCAGCATTTT. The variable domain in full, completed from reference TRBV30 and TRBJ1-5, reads SQTIHQWPATLVQPVGSPLSLECTVEGTSNPNLYWYRQAAGRGLQLLFYSVGIGQISSEVPQNLSASRPQDRQFILSSKKLLLSDSGFYLCAWSLSQAQPQHFGDGTRLSIL.

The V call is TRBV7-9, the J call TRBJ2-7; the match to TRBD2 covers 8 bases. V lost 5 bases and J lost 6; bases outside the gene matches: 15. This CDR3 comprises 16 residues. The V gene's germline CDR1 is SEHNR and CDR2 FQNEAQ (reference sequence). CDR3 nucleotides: TGTGCCAGCAGCCCGTGGGGTGGGCGGGGGGCTTCCGAGCAGTACTTC. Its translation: CASSPWGGRGASEQYF.

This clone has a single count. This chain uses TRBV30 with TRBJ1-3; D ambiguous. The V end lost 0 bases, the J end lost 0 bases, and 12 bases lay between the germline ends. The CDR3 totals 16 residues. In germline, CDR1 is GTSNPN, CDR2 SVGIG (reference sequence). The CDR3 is CAWSVSRVSSGNTIYF. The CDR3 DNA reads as TGTGCCTGGAGTGTATCTAGGGTCAGCTCTGGAAACACCATATATTTT.

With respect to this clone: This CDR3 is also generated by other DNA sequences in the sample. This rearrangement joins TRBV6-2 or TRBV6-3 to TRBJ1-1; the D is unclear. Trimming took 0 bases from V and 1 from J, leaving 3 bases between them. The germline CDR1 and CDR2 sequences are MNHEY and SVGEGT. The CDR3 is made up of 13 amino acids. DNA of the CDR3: TGTGCCAGCAGTTACTCGAGGAACACTGAAGCTTTCTTT. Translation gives CASSYSRNTEAFF.

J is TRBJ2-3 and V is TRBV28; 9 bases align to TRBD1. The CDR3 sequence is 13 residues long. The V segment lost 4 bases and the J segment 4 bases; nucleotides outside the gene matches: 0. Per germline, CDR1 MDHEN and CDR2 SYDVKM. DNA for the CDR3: TGTGCCAGCAGTTGGACAGGGGCAGATACGCAGTATTTT. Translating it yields CASSWTGADTQYF.

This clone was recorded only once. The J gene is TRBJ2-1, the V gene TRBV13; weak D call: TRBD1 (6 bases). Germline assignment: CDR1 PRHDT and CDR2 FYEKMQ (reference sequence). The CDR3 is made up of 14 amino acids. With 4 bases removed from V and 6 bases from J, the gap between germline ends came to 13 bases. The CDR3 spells CASSSGVWGNEQFF. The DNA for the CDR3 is TGTGCCAGCAGCTCAGGGGTTTGGGGCAATGAGCAGTTCTTC.

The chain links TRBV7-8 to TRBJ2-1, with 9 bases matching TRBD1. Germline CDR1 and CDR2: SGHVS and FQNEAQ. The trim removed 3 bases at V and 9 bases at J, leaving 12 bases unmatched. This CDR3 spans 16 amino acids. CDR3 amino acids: CASSLGRTGGEGEQFF. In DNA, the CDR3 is TGTGCCAGCAGCTTGGGTCGTACAGGGGGCGAAGGTGAGCAGTTCTTC.

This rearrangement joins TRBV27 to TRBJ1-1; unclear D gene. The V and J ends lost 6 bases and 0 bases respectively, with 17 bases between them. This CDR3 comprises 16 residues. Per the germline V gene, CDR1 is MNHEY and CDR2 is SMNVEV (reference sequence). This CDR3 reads CASRNGLMGLNTEAFF. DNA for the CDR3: TGTGCCAGCAGAAATGGCCTAATGGGGTTGAACACTGAAGCTTTCTTT.

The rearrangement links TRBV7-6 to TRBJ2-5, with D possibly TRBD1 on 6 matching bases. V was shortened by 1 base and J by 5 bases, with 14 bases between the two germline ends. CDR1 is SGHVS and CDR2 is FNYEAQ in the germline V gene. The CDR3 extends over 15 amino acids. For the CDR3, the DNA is TGTGCCAGCAGCTTAGGAGGGGCAGGGGCGGAGACCCAGTACTTC. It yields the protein CASSLGGAGAETQYF.

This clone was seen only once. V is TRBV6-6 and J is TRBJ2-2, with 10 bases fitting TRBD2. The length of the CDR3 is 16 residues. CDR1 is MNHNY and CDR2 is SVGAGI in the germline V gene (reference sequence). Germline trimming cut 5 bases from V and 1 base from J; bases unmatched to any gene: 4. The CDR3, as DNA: TGTGCCAGCAGTCGAGCGGGAGGGCTGAACACCGGGGAGCTGTTTTTT. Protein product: CASSRAGGLNTGELFF.

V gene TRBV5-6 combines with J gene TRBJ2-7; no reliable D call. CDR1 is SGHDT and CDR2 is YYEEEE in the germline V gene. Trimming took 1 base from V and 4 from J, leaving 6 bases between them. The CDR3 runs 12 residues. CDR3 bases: TGTGCCAGCAGCTTGTGGGGTTACGAGCAGTACTTC. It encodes CASSLWGYEQYF.

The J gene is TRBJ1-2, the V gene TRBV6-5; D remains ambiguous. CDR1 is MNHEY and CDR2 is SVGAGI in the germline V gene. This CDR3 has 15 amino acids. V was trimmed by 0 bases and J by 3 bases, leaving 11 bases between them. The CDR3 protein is CASSYSYSDHYGYTF. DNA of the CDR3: TGTGCCAGCAGTTACTCGTACAGCGACCACTATGGCTACACCTTC.